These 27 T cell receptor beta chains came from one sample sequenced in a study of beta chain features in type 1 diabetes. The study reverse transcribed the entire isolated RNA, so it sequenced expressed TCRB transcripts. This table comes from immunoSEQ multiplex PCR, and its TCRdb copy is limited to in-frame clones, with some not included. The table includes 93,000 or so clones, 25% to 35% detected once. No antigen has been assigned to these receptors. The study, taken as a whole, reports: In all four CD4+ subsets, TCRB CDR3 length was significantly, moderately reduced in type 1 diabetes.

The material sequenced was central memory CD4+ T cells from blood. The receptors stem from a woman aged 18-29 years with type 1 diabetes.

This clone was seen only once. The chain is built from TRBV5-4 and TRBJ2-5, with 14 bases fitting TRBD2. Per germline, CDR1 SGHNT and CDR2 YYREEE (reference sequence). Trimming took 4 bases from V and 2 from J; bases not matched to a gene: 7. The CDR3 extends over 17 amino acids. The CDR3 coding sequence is TGTGCCAGCAGCCCCGGACTAGCGGGAGGCCTGCAAGAGACCCAGTACTTC. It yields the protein CASSPGLAGGLQETQYF.

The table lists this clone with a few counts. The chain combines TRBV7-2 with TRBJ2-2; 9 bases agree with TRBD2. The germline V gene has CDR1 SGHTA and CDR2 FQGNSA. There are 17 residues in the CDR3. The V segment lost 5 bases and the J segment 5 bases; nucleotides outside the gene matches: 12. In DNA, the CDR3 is TGTGCCAGCAGCCGAATACCTAGCGGGAAGGCTACCGGGGAGCTGTTTTTT. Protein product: CASSRIPSGKATGELFF.

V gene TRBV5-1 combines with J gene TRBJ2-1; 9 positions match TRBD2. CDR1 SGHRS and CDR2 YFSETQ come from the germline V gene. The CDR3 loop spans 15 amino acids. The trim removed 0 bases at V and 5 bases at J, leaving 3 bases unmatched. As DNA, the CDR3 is TGCGCCAGCAGCTTGGTAGCGGGGGATGACAATGAGCAGTTCTTC. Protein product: CASSLVAGDDNEQFF.

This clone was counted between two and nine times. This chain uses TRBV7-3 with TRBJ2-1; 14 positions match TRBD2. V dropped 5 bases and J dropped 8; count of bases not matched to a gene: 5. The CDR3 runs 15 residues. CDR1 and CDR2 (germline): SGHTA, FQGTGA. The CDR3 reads CASSPRLAGGHEQFF. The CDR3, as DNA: TGTGCCAGCAGCCCCCGACTAGCGGGGGGGCATGAGCAGTTCTTC.

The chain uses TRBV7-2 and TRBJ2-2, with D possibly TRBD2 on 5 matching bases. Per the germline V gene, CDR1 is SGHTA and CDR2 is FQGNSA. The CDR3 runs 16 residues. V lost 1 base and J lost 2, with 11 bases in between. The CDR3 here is CASSLVASGNTGELFF. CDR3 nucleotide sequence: TGTGCCAGCAGCTTAGTAGCGAGCGGCAACACCGGGGAGCTGTTTTTT.

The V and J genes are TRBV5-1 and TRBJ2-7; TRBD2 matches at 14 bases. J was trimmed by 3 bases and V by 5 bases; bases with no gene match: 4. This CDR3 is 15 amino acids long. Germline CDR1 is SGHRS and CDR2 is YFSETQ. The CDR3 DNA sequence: TGCGCCAGCAGGTGGACTAGCGGGAGGAGCTACGAGCAGTACTTC. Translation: CASRWTSGRSYEQYF.

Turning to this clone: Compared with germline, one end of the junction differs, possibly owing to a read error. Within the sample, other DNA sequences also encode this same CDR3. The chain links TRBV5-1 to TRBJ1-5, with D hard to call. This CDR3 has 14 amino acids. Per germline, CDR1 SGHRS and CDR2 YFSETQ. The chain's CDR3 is CASSLEGGDQPQHF. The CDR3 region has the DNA TGCGCCAGCAGTTTGGAGGGAGGAGATCAGCCCCAGCATTTT.

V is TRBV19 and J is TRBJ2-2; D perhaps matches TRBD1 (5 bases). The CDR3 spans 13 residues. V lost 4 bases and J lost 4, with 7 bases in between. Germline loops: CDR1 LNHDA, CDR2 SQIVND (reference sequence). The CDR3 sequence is CASSTGRTGELFF. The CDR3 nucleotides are TGTGCCAGTAGTACAGGGCGCACCGGGGAGCTGTTTTTT.

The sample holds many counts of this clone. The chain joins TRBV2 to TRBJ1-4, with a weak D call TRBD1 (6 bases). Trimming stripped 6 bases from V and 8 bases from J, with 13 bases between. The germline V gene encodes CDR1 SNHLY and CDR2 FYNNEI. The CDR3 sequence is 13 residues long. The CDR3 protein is CASSTGHGEKLFF. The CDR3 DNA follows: TGTGCCAGCAGCACGGGACACGGAGAAAAACTGTTTTTT.

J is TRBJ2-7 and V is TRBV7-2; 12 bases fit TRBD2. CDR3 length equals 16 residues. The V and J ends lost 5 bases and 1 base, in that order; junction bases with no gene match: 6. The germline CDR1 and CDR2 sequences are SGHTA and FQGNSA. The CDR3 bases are TGTGCCAGCAGCCCCCACCTAGCGGGAGGGTCCTACGAGCAGTACTTC. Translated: CASSPHLAGGSYEQYF.

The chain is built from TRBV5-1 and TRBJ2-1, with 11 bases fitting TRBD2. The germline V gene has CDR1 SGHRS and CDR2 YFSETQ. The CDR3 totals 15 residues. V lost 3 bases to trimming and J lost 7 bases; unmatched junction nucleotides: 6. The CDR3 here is CASSYLAGGGNEQFF. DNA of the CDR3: TGCGCCAGCAGCTACCTAGCGGGAGGAGGGAATGAGCAGTTCTTC.

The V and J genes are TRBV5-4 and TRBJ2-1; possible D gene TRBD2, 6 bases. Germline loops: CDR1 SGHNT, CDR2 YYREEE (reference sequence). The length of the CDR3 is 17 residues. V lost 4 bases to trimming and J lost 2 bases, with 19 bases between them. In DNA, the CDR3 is TGTGCCAGCAGCCCACTTACTAGCAACCCCGCCTACAATGAGCAGTTCTTC. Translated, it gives CASSPLTSNPAYNEQFF.

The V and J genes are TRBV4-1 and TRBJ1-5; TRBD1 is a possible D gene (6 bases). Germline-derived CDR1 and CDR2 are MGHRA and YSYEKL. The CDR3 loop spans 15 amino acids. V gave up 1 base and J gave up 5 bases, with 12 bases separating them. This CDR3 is CASSQVETGYQPQHF. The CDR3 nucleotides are TGCGCCAGCAGCCAAGTAGAGACAGGTTATCAGCCCCAGCATTTT.

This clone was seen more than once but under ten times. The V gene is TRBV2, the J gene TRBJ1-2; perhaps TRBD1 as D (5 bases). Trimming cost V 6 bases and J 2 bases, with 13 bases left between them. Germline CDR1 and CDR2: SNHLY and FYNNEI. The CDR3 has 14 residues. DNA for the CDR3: TGTGCCAGCAGCCCACAGGAAACCAACTATGGCTACACCTTC. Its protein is CASSPQETNYGYTF.

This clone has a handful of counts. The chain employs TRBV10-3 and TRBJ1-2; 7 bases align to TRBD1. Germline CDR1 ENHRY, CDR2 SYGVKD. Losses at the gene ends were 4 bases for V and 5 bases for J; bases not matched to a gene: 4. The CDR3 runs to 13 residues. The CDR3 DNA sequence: TGTGCCATCAGTGGGGACAGTTCTTATGGCTACACCTTC. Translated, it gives CAISGDSSYGYTF.

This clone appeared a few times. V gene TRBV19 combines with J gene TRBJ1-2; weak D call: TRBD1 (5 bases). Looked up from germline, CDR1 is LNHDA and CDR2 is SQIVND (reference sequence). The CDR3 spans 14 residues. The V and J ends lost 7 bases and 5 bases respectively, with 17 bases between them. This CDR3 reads CASNKGGTGYGYTF. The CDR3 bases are TGTGCCAGTAACAAGGGAGGGACGGGATATGGCTACACCTTC.

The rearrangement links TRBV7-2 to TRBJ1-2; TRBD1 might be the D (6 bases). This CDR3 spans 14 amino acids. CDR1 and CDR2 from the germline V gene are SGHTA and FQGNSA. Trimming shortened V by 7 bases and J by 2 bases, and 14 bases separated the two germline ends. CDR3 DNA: TGTGCCAGCACCCCCGGAACAGGGAACTATGGCTACACCTTC. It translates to CASTPGTGNYGYTF. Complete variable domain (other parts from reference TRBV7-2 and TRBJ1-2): GAGVSQSPSNKVTEKGKDVELRCDPISGHTALYWYRQSLGQGLEFLIYFQGNSAPDKSGLPSDRFSAERTGGSVSTLTIQRTQQEDSAVYLCASTPGTGNYGYTFGSGTRLTVV.

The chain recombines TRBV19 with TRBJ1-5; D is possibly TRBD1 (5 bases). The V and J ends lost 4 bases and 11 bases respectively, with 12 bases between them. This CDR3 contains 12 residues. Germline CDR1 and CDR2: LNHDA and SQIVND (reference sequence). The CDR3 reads CASSTRQTSQHF. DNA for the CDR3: TGTGCCAGTAGTACCCGACAGACATCCCAGCATTTT.

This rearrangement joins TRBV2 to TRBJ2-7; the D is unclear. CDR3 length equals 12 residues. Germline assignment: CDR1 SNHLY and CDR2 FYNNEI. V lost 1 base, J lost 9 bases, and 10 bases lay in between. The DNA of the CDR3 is TGTGCCAGCAGTGAAGGACTCCACGGGCAGTACTTC. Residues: CASSEGLHGQYF.

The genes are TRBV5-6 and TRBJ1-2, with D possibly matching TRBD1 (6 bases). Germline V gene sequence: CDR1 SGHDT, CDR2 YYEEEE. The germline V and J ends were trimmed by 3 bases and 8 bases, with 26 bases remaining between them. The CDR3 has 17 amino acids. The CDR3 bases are TGTGCCAGCAGCTCACGAAAAGCAGGGGCCGGGTTGGAAGGCTACACCTTC. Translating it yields CASSSRKAGAGLEGYTF.

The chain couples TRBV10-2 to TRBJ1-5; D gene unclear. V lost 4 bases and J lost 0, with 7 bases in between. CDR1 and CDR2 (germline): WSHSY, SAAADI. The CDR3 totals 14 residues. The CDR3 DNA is TGCGCCAGCAGTGTAGAGTATAGCAATCAGCCCCAGCATTTT. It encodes CASSVEYSNQPQHF.

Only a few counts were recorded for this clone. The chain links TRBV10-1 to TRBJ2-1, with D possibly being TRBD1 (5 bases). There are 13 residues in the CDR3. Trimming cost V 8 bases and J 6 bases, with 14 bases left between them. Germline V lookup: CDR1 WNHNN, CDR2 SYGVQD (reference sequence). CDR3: CASQGQAGNEQFF. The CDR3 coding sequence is TGCGCCAGCCAGGGCCAGGCTGGCAATGAGCAGTTCTTC.

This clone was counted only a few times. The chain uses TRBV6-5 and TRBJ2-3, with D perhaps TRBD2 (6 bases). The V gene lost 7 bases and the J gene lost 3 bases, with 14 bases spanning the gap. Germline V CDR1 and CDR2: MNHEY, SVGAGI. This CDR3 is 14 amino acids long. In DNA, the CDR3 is TGTGCCAGCATGTTGGGGGGATCAACAGATACGCAGTATTTT. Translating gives CASMLGGSTDTQYF.

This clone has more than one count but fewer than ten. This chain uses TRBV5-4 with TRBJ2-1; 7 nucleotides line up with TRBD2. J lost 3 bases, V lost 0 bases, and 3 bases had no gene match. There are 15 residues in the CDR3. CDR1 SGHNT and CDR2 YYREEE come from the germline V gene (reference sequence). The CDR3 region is CASSLVLADYNEQFF. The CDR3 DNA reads TGTGCCAGCAGCTTGGTGCTAGCGGACTACAATGAGCAGTTCTTC.

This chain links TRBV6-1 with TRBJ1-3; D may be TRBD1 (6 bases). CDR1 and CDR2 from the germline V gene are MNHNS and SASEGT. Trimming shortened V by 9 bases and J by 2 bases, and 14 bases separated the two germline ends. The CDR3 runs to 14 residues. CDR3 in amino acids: CASLKQGAGNTIYF. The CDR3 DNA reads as TGTGCCAGTCTAAAACAGGGTGCTGGAAACACCATATATTTT.

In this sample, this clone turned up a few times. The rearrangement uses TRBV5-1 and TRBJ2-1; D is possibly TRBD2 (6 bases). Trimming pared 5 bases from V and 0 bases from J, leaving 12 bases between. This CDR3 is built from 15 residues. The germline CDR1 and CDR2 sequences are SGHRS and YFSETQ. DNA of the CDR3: TGCGCCAGCAGGCGGGAATCCGGCTCCTACAATGAGCAGTTCTTC. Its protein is CASRRESGSYNEQFF.

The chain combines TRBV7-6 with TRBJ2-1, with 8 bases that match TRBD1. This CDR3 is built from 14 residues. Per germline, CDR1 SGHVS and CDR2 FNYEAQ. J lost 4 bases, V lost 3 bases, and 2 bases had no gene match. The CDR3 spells CASSFGTGYNEQFF. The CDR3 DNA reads TGTGCCAGCAGCTTCGGGACAGGTTACAATGAGCAGTTCTTC. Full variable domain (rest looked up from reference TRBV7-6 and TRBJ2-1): GAGVSQSPRYKVTKRGQDVALRCDPISGHVSLYWYRQALGQGPEFLTYFNYEAQQDKSGLPNDRFSAERPEGSISTLTIQRTEQRDSAMYRCASSFGTGYNEQFFGPGTRLTVL.